Following are 25 T cell receptor beta chains from one sample sequenced in a study of beta chain features in type 1 diabetes. Reverse transcription of all isolated RNA meant that expressed TCRB transcripts were sequenced. Sequencing was performed with immunoSEQ multiplex PCR; in TCRdb, only in-frame clones are kept and a portion is missing. The table has under 250,000 clones, around 14% seen once. Sequenced: naive CD4+ T cells from blood. The receptors were gathered from a woman aged 40 to 50 in good health.

CDR3 DNA sequence: TGTGCCAGTAGTAGCGGGGGCCCCCCCACCGACGAGCAGTACTTC. Residues: CASSSGGPPTDEQYF. This chain uses TRBV19 with TRBJ2-7; tentatively, D is TRBD2 (7 bases). With 4 bases removed from V and 5 bases from J, the gap between germline ends came to 18 bases. The CDR3 is made up of 15 amino acids. CDR1 is LNHDA and CDR2 is SQIVND in the germline V gene (reference sequence).

The chain combines TRBV6-5 with TRBJ2-7; D perhaps matches TRBD2 (6 bases). Trimming cost V 5 bases and J 5 bases, with 13 bases left between them. The CDR3 consists of 13 residues. Germline values: CDR1 MNHEY, CDR2 SVGAGI. CDR3 coding DNA: TGTGCCAGCAGTGAGTCAGGGAGGCACGAGCAGTACTTC. The encoded protein is CASSESGRHEQYF.

This clone has just a few counts. The rearrangement joins TRBV19 to TRBJ1-6; D is uncertain. Germline V gene data show CDR1 as LNHDA and CDR2 as SQIVND (reference sequence). CDR3 size: 13 residues. V shed 2 bases and J shed 6 bases, with 5 bases lying between them. The DNA for the CDR3 is TGTGCCAGTAGTATAAGGAGTAATTCACCCCTCCACTTT. Its protein product is CASSIRSNSPLHF.

This clone was seen a handful of times. This chain joins TRBV4-2 and TRBJ2-3, with 7 positions matching TRBD2. The CDR3 has 17 residues. Germline-derived CDR1 and CDR2 are LGHNA and YNFKEQ. Losses at the gene ends were 0 bases for V and 1 base for J; bases not matched to a gene: 7. The CDR3 spells CASSQEPAAGGTDTQYF. DNA for the CDR3: TGTGCCAGCAGCCAAGAACCCGCCGCGGGGGGCACAGATACGCAGTATTTT.

This clone has ten or more counts. This rearrangement joins TRBV7-9 to TRBJ1-2; no reliable D call. Germline CDR1 is SEHNR and CDR2 is FQNEAQ (reference sequence). V was shortened by 5 bases and J by 2 bases, with 12 bases between the two germline ends. The CDR3 spans 14 residues. Here the CDR3 DNA reads TGTGCCAGCAGCCCGTACGAGTTGAACTATGGCTACACCTTC. Translating it yields CASSPYELNYGYTF.

This clone has only a few counts. The chain carries TRBV6-1 and TRBJ1-4; unclear D gene. V gave up 6 bases and J gave up 3 bases, with 11 bases separating them. In germline, CDR1 is MNHNS, CDR2 SASEGT. The CDR3 is made up of 14 amino acids. CDR3 coding DNA: TGTGCCAGCAGCGCTCGCGGTCCTAATGAAAAACTGTTTTTT. Protein product: CASSARGPNEKLFF.

Remarks on this clone: An end of the junction does not agree with germline; a read error may underlie this. The chain has TRBV7-7 and TRBJ2-5; no firm D call. The CDR3 length is 14 residues. Germline V gene sequence: CDR1 SSHAT, CDR2 FNYEAQ (reference sequence). The CDR3 loop is CASSPNRGEETQYF. CDR3 bases: TGTGCTAGCAGCCCAAACCGAGGTGAAGAGACCCAGTACTTC.

This clone was observed a handful of times. The chain carries TRBV9 and TRBJ2-5, with D maybe TRBD1 (7 bases). The V gene's germline CDR1 is SGDLS and CDR2 YYNGEE. CDR3 length: 23 residues. Trimming pared 2 bases from V and 2 bases from J, leaving 37 bases between. This chain's CDR3 is CASSVSPTGVWDLGWSGQETQYF. The CDR3 coding sequence is TGTGCCAGCAGCGTTTCCCCCACAGGGGTGTGGGACTTGGGGTGGAGCGGACAAGAGACCCAGTACTTC.

The sample holds a few counts of this clone. The chain recombines TRBV5-8 with TRBJ2-1, with 7 nucleotides matching TRBD1. The CDR3 covers 15 residues. Germline trimming cut 3 bases from V and 4 bases from J; bases unmatched to any gene: 7. Germline CDR1 is SGHTS and CDR2 is YDEGEE. The CDR3: CASSWRRDRYNEQFF. The CDR3 coding sequence is TGTGCCAGCAGCTGGCGCCGGGACAGATACAATGAGCAGTTCTTC.

There are a few counts of this clone. The chain combines TRBV28 with TRBJ2-5, with 10 nucleotides matching TRBD2. This CDR3 region has 17 residues. V was pared by 2 bases and J by 4 bases, with 10 bases of the junction left unmatched. The germline V gene encodes CDR1 MDHEN and CDR2 SYDVKM. This chain's CDR3 is CASSLPGASGGGETQYF. The CDR3, as DNA: TGTGCCAGCAGTTTACCTGGGGCTAGCGGGGGTGGAGAGACCCAGTACTTC.

This clone has a count of ten or more. The CDR3 here is CASSPRQGAGNEQYF. Written as DNA, the CDR3 is TGCGCCAGCAGCCCCAGACAGGGGGCGGGTAACGAGCAGTACTTC. J is TRBJ2-7 and V is TRBV23-1, with 10 bases fitting TRBD1. TRBV23-1 is labeled an ORF, and its function is uncertain. V dropped 6 bases and J dropped 5; count of bases not matched to a gene: 10. The CDR3 sequence is 15 residues long.

This clone was recorded a few times. The chain employs TRBV2 and TRBJ2-3; 8 positions match TRBD2. The CDR3 covers 16 residues. With V trimmed by 4 bases and J by 4 bases, 10 bases remained unmatched. Germline V gene lookup returns CDR1 SNHLY and CDR2 FYNNEI. CDR3 residues: CASSVFLAGLPDTQYF. In DNA, the CDR3 is TGTGCCAGCAGTGTCTTCCTAGCGGGTTTACCAGATACGCAGTATTTT.

The rearrangement links TRBV7-9 to TRBJ2-3, with D possibly being TRBD1 (5 bases). The CDR3 has 15 residues. Trimming left V 5 bases short and J 2 bases short, with 14 bases between. Germline loops: CDR1 SEHNR, CDR2 FQNEAQ (reference sequence). The CDR3: CASSPGVGATDTQYF. DNA of the CDR3: TGTGCCAGCAGCCCTGGAGTTGGGGCCACAGATACGCAGTATTTT.

This chain joins TRBV10-3 and TRBJ2-7; possibly TRBD1 for D (5 bases). The germline V gene has CDR1 ENHRY and CDR2 SYGVKD. The CDR3 totals 14 residues. V lost 2 bases and J 6 bases, leaving 14 bases between the germline ends. CDR3 coding DNA: TGTGCCATCAGTGAGGGACAAGGCCGTGGCGAGCAGTACTTC. This gives the protein CAISEGQGRGEQYF.

The genes are TRBV11-2 and TRBJ1-2, with D perhaps TRBD1 (6 bases). Germline V gives CDR1 SGHAT, CDR2 FQNNGV. Trimming cost V 1 base and J 6 bases, with 9 bases left between them. This CDR3 is 13 amino acids long. CDR3 loop: CASSLARGDGYTF. The CDR3, as DNA: TGTGCCAGCAGCTTAGCCAGGGGTGATGGCTACACCTTC.

The V and J genes are TRBV5-1 and TRBJ2-7; 12 bases map to TRBD2. Trimming took 5 bases from V and 0 from J; bases not matched to a gene: 9. The CDR3 length is 17 residues. Germline CDR1 and CDR2: SGHRS and YFSETQ. The CDR3 reads CASSYGLAGTISYEQYF. Written as DNA, the CDR3 is TGCGCCAGCAGTTATGGACTAGCGGGGACCATCTCCTACGAGCAGTACTTC.

This sequence joins TRBV14 and TRBJ1-2, with 8 positions matching TRBD1. V gave up 4 bases and J gave up 0 bases; unmatched junction bases: 4. The CDR3 consists of 15 residues. CDR1 is SGHDN, CDR2 FVKESK, per germline. As DNA, the CDR3 is TGTGCCAGCAGCCGAGGGACAGGAACTAACTATGGCTACACCTTC. Translating gives CASSRGTGTNYGYTF. The whole variable domain, filled in from reference TRBV14 and TRBJ1-2, reads EAGVTQFPSHSVIEKGQTVTLRCDPISGHDNLYWYRRVMGKEIKFLLHFVKESKQDESGMPNNRFLAERTGGTYSTLKVQPAELEDSGVYFCASSRGTGTNYGYTFGSGTRLTVV.

This clone turned up a few times. This sequence joins TRBV6-5 and TRBJ1-4, with D maybe TRBD1 (6 bases). This CDR3 spans 16 amino acids. Germline V CDR1 and CDR2: MNHEY, SVGAGI. Trimming removed 2 bases at V and 1 base at J, with 11 bases between. CDR3 DNA sequence: TGTGCCAGCAGTTACGGCAGGGGTGTAACTAATGAAAAACTGTTTTTT. The encoded protein is CASSYGRGVTNEKLFF.

This chain links TRBV6-5 with TRBJ2-3; 9 nucleotides line up with TRBD1. Trimming at V came to 0 bases and at J to 7 bases, leaving 8 bases not matched to a gene. The CDR3 runs to 16 residues. Germline V gene sequence: CDR1 MNHEY, CDR2 SVGAGI. CDR3 in DNA: TGTGCCAGCAGTTACTCGGCCGGGACAGGGACCTATACGCAGTATTTT. Translated: CASSYSAGTGTYTQYF.

The CDR3 loop reads CASSAPGQPEKLFF. For the CDR3, the DNA is TGTGCCAGCAGCGCGCCGGGACAGCCCGAAAAACTGTTTTTT. The chain combines TRBV9 with TRBJ1-4, with 7 positions matching TRBD1. The CDR3 contains 14 residues. Per germline, CDR1 SGDLS and CDR2 YYNGEE. With 3 bases clipped from V and 8 bases from J, the junction kept 7 bases outside the gene matches.

A few counts support this clone. The chain joins TRBV19 to TRBJ2-5; perhaps TRBD1 as D (6 bases). Trimming took off 4 bases at V and 1 base at J, with 19 bases between the two ends. Germline-derived CDR1 and CDR2 are LNHDA and SQIVND (reference sequence). The CDR3 has 17 residues. The CDR3 loop reads CASSRRAEDSFQETQYF. The DNA for the CDR3 is TGTGCCAGTAGTAGACGGGCCGAGGACAGTTTCCAAGAGACCCAGTACTTC.

The rearrangement links TRBV7-2 to TRBJ1-1; TRBD1 aligns across 10 bases. The CDR3 is 15 residues long. Unmatched junction bases numbered 6, after V lost 4 bases and J lost 4 bases. Germline lookup yields CDR1 SGHTA and CDR2 FQGNSA. The CDR3 coding sequence is TGTGCCAGCAGCTCGAGGACAGGGGGAATCACTGAAGCTTTCTTT. It codes for CASSSRTGGITEAFF.

The V call is TRBV18, the J call TRBJ1-2; 7 nucleotides match TRBD1. Trimming removed 8 bases from V and 0 bases from J; junction bases left unmatched: 6. Germline assignment: CDR1 KGHSH and CDR2 LQKENI. This CDR3 comprises 14 residues. CDR3 region: CASTRTGTNYGYTF. In DNA form, the CDR3 reads TGTGCCAGCACAAGGACAGGAACTAACTATGGCTACACCTTC.

This clone has only a few counts. This chain joins TRBV6-4 and TRBJ1-6; D gene uncertain. Between the trimmed V and J ends, which lost 6 bases and 7 bases, there was a span of 10 bases. The CDR3 spans 13 residues. Germline V CDR1 and CDR2: MRHNA, SNTAGT. DNA of the CDR3: TGTGCCAGCAGCGACCGGTTAAATTCACCCCTCCACTTT. This codes for CASSDRLNSPLHF.

This clone was found a few times. V and J are TRBV5-4 and TRBJ2-7, with a tentative D call TRBD2 (6 bases). Germline V gene lookup returns CDR1 SGHNT and CDR2 YYREEE (reference sequence). The V end was cut by 5 bases, the J end by 2 bases, with 17 bases between. The CDR3 sequence is 15 residues long. The CDR3 nucleotides are TGTGCCAGCAGTCGACCCGGGGGACCTCCCTACGAGCAGTACTTC. This gives the protein CASSRPGGPPYEQYF.